Listed here are 24 T cell receptor beta chains from one sample, sequenced in a study of CD8 T cells in ankylosing spondylitis. Each CDR3 protein gets one entry after TCRdb re-called the 5' RACE reads with MiXCR. The data show tens of thousands of distinct CDR3 sequences, under 7.5% seen once. Sequencing used synovial fluid, either unsorted or a sorted T cell fraction (not recorded which). The receptors derive from a male donor with ankylosing spondylitis.

This clonotype was seen more than once but under ten times. The chain is built from TRBV6-2 or TRBV6-3 and TRBJ2-5; D gene uncertain. This CDR3 region has 14 residues. Trimming removed 7 bases at V and 5 bases at J, with 17 bases between. Per the germline V gene, CDR1 is MNHEY and CDR2 is SVGEGT. The CDR3: CASTWGKMGETQYF. As DNA, the CDR3 is TGTGCCAGCACCTGGGGAAAGATGGGGGAGACCCAGTACTTC.

This clonotype was seen ten or more times. The chain couples TRBV5-1 to TRBJ2-1, with D maybe TRBD1 (5 bases). The V end lost 4 bases, the J end lost 7 bases, and 12 bases lay between the germline ends. The CDR3 is made up of 13 amino acids. CDR1 is SGHRS, CDR2 YFSETQ, per germline. For the CDR3, the DNA is TGCGCCAGCAGCCAGGGTACAGCAAATGAGCAGTTCTTC. Translated, it gives CASSQGTANEQFF.

This clonotype appeared once. The chain uses TRBV6-5 and TRBJ2-6; possible D gene TRBD1, 6 bases. The CDR3 totals 17 residues. Per the germline V gene, CDR1 is MNHEY and CDR2 is SVGAGI. V was clipped by 0 bases and J by 0 bases, with 9 bases between them. The CDR3 nucleotides read TGTGCCAGCAGTTACTCTAGGGGGAACTCTGGGGCCAACGTCCTGACTTTC. It translates to CASSYSRGNSGANVLTF.

This clonotype has a count of ten or more. The chain uses TRBV7-9 and TRBJ1-1, with D perhaps matching TRBD1 (6 bases). The germline V and J ends were trimmed by 4 bases and 7 bases, with 10 bases remaining between them. Germline CDR1 and CDR2: SEHNR and FQNEAQ (reference sequence). The CDR3 is made up of 12 amino acids. The CDR3, as DNA: TGTGCCAGCAGCTCAGGGGTGAGTGAAGCTTTCTTT. Translating it yields CASSSGVSEAFF.

This clonotype was detected ten times or more. This sequence joins TRBV9 and TRBJ1-1; D call uncertain. The V gene's germline CDR1 is SGDLS and CDR2 YYNGEE. The CDR3 length is 13 residues. V lost 0 bases to trimming and J lost 4 bases, with 7 bases between them. The CDR3 DNA is TGTGCCAGCAGCGTAGAGATTGGCACTGAAGCTTTCTTT. Its protein is CASSVEIGTEAFF.

The sample holds many counts of this clonotype. The gene calls are TRBV5-1 and TRBJ2-1, with D possibly matching TRBD2 (6 bases). V shed 4 bases and J shed 3 bases, with 26 bases lying between them. CDR1 is SGHRS, CDR2 YFSETQ, per germline. This CDR3 has 19 amino acids. The CDR3: CASSPIGAGRTSLYNEQFF. The CDR3 coding sequence is TGCGCCAGCAGCCCGATTGGAGCGGGCAGGACCTCCCTCTACAATGAGCAGTTCTTC.

This clonotype was seen more than once but under ten times. The rearrangement joins TRBV18 to TRBJ2-6; D is unclear. The CDR3 spans 15 residues. V dropped 2 bases and J dropped 1 base, with 6 bases sitting between them. Germline V lookup: CDR1 KGHSH, CDR2 LQKENI. The chain's CDR3 is CASSPTTSGANVLTF. The CDR3 nucleotides read TGTGCCAGCTCACCAACCACGTCTGGGGCCAACGTCCTGACTTTC.

This clonotype was counted ten times or more. This chain uses TRBV12-3 or TRBV12-4 with TRBJ2-3; 7 nucleotides align to TRBD1. With 7 bases clipped from V and 6 bases from J, the junction kept 13 bases outside the gene matches. The CDR3 is 15 amino acids. The CDR3 nucleotides read TGTGCCAGCACCTTACAGGGGAATGTACGGGATACGCAGTATTTT. Residues: CASTLQGNVRDTQYF.

This clonotype has more than one count but fewer than ten. V usage is TRBV20-1 and J usage is TRBJ2-7; 14 bases align to TRBD2. The length of the CDR3 is 18 residues. Trimming cost V 0 bases and J 3 bases; bases outside gene matches: 10. Germline assignment: CDR1 DFQATT and CDR2 SNEGSKA (reference sequence). CDR3 in DNA: TGCAGTGCTAGAGATACCTTCCCGGGACTAGCGGGAGTCTACGAGCAGTACTTC. Its protein is CSARDTFPGLAGVYEQYF.

This clonotype was seen only a few times. The CDR3 spells CASSYYNEQYF. CDR3 in DNA: TGTGCCAGCAGTTACTACAACGAGCAGTACTTC. The chain joins TRBV6-5 to TRBJ2-7; D gene unclear. Trimming pared 1 base from V and 5 bases from J, leaving 3 bases between. CDR1 and CDR2 from the germline V gene are MNHEY and SVGAGI. The CDR3 is made up of 11 amino acids.

The genes are TRBV20-1 and TRBJ2-7; 15 bases match TRBD2. There are 19 residues in the CDR3. V was pared by 4 bases and J by 0 bases, with 13 bases of the junction left unmatched. The germline V gene has CDR1 DFQATT and CDR2 SNEGSKA (reference sequence). The CDR3 region has the DNA TGCAGTGCTATTAAACCCGGACTAGCGGGAGGGCGGATCTCCTACGAGCAGTACTTC. Translated: CSAIKPGLAGGRISYEQYF.

This clonotype was counted at least ten times. This chain links TRBV19 with TRBJ2-1; 7 nucleotides line up with TRBD2. In germline, CDR1 is LNHDA, CDR2 SQIVND (reference sequence). The CDR3 extends over 17 amino acids. The V gene end was trimmed by 7 bases and the J gene end by 0 bases; junction bases not matched to a gene: 12. The chain's CDR3 is CASISGRPDSSYNEQFF. CDR3 nucleotide sequence: TGTGCCAGTATATCCGGGAGGCCAGACAGCTCCTACAATGAGCAGTTCTTC. The full variable domain, rest sourced from reference TRBV19 and TRBJ2-1, is DGGITQSPKYLFRKEGQNVTLSCEQNLNHDAMYWYRQDPGQGLRLIYYSQIVNDFQKGDIAEGYSVSREKKESFPLTVTSAQKNPTAFYLCASISGRPDSSYNEQFFGPGTRLTVL.

This clonotype was seen at least ten times. The chain combines TRBV12-3 or TRBV12-4 with TRBJ2-5; D is unclear. CDR3 length: 13 amino acids. V was cut by 2 bases and J by 7 bases, with 11 bases left in between. The CDR3 nucleotides read TGTGCCAGCAGTTTAATGGCGGTTGGGACCCAGTACTTC. This gives the protein CASSLMAVGTQYF.

In its sample, this clonotype was seen many times. The V and J genes are TRBV7-9 and TRBJ1-5, with D tentatively TRBD1 (5 bases). Trimming took 5 bases from V and 2 from J, leaving 10 bases between them. The CDR3 sequence is 14 residues long. Germline V CDR1 and CDR2: SEHNR, FQNEAQ (reference sequence). This CDR3 is CASSHSGRNQPQHF. CDR3 DNA: TGTGCCAGCAGCCATTCAGGGCGCAATCAGCCCCAGCATTTT.

This clonotype appeared many times. The chain couples TRBV5-8 to TRBJ2-1; possible D gene TRBD1, 6 bases. Per the germline V gene, CDR1 is SGHTS and CDR2 is YDEGEE. Trimming pared 0 bases from V and 6 bases from J, leaving 16 bases between. This CDR3 spans 16 amino acids. CDR3 DNA: TGTGCCAGCAGCTTGGATCTCGTCGGACAGTTCAATGAGCAGTTCTTC. This translates into CASSLDLVGQFNEQFF.

The table lists this clonotype with many counts. V usage is TRBV10-3 and J usage is TRBJ2-7; weak D call: TRBD2 (6 bases). CDR1 is ENHRY and CDR2 is SYGVKD in the germline V gene. V was cut by 6 bases and J by 1 base, with 7 bases left in between. The CDR3 runs 12 residues. In DNA form, the CDR3 reads TGTGCCATCAGGGGGGGTTCCTACGAGCAGTACTTC. Its protein is CAIRGGSYEQYF.

This clonotype was observed many times. The chain joins TRBV29-1 to TRBJ2-2; TRBD1 might be the D (5 bases). The germline V and J ends were trimmed by 0 bases and 7 bases, with 9 bases remaining between them. CDR3 length: 13 amino acids. From germline, CDR1 is SQVTM and CDR2 ANQGSEA. The CDR3, as DNA: TGCAGCGTTGAAGATTTGGGGCGCGGGGAGCTGTTTTTT. It encodes CSVEDLGRGELFF.

This clonotype was counted at least ten times. This sequence joins TRBV28 and TRBJ2-7; the D gene could be TRBD1 or TRBD2 (6 bases each). Trimming pared 8 bases from V and 7 bases from J, leaving 24 bases between. The germline gives CDR1 MDHEN, CDR2 SYDVKM. This CDR3 is 15 amino acids long. The chain's CDR3 is CASEPAGHVILEQYF. The CDR3 DNA sequence: TGTGCCAGCGAACCCGCGGGACACGTCATTCTGGAGCAGTACTTC.

This sequence joins TRBV5-1 and TRBJ1-6; a weak D match, TRBD1 (5 bases). Germline V gives CDR1 SGHRS, CDR2 YFSETQ. CDR3 length equals 15 residues. Trimming took 3 bases from V and 9 from J, leaving 16 bases between them. The CDR3 loop reads CASSSAGQGGSPLHF. The DNA of the CDR3 is TGCGCCAGCAGCTCGGCGGGGCAGGGAGGTTCACCCCTCCACTTT. The full variable domain, rest sourced from reference TRBV5-1 and TRBJ1-6, is KAGVTQTPRYLIKTRGQQVTLSCSPISGHRSVSWYQQTPGQGLQFLFEYFSETQRNKGNFPGRFSGRQFSNSRSEMNVSTLELGDSALYLCASSSAGQGGSPLHFGNGTRLTVT.

This clonotype was recorded at least ten times. The V and J genes are TRBV21-1 and TRBJ1-4. TRBV21-1 is annotated as a pseudogene. The CDR3 covers 12 residues. CDR3 region: CASSIDCEKLFF. The DNA of the CDR3 is TGTGCCAGCAGCATCGACTGTGAAAAACTGTTTTTT.

This clonotype was seen many times. In DNA form, the CDR3 reads TGTGCCAGCAGCATTGACAACAATCAGCCCCAGCATTTT. It codes for CASSIDNNQPQHF. V and J are TRBV3-1 and TRBJ1-5; D call uncertain. Germline values: CDR1 LGHDT, CDR2 YNNKEL (reference sequence). CDR3 size: 13 residues. V dropped 5 bases and J dropped 3 bases, with 8 bases sitting between them.

In this sample, this clonotype turned up many times. This chain joins TRBV7-2 and TRBJ2-3; 8 nucleotides match TRBD2. Germline values: CDR1 SGHTA, CDR2 FQGNSA. The CDR3 covers 16 residues. Trimming at V came to 5 bases and at J to 0 bases, leaving 7 bases not matched to a gene. Written as DNA, the CDR3 is TGTGCCAGCAGCCGGACTAGCTCCACTAGCACAGATACGCAGTATTTT. This translates into CASSRTSSTSTDTQYF.

There are a few counts of this clonotype. The CDR3: CASSLGLAGEQYF. The CDR3 nucleotides are TGTGCCAGCAGCTTAGGACTAGCGGGCGAGCAGTACTTC. The rearrangement links TRBV5-5 to TRBJ2-7; 11 nucleotides line up with TRBD2. The CDR3 covers 13 residues. The germline CDR1 and CDR2 sequences are SGHKS and YYEKEE (reference sequence). V lost 2 bases to trimming and J lost 6 bases; unmatched junction nucleotides: 1. The full variable domain, completed using reference TRBV5-5 and TRBJ2-7, is DAGVTQSPTHLIKTRGQQVTLRCSPISGHKSVSWYQQVLGQGPQFIFQYYEKEERGRGNFPDRFSARQFPNYSSELNVNALLLGDSALYLCASSLGLAGEQYFGPGTRLTVT.

This clonotype has a handful of counts. This rearrangement joins TRBV5-5 to TRBJ2-1, with 12 bases that match TRBD2. Trimming took 4 bases from V and 10 from J; bases not matched to a gene: 12. CDR3 size: 16 residues. The germline V gene has CDR1 SGHKS and CDR2 YYEKEE (reference sequence). The CDR3 loop reads CASSPGRLAGVGEQFF. The CDR3 DNA reads as TGTGCCAGCAGCCCCGGGAGACTAGCGGGAGTGGGAGAGCAGTTCTTC.